This is a list of T cell receptor beta chains from one sample in a study of blood T cell repertoires in COVID-19. The table came from immunoSEQ multiplex PCR; TCRdb's copy has only in-frame clones and leaves some out. The table lists about 160,000 clones, roughly 80% of them singletons. Sequencing was performed on PBMCs or T cells enriched from blood (not recorded which). The receptors derive from a woman aged 60-75 years who had recovered from COVID-19. Each CDR3 is given with its conserved first and last residue. The order of the fields is D gene, J gene, clone size, V gene, CDR3 protein, CDR3 DNA. D genes are given only for firm matches. The size of a clone is reported for some rows only, either as once, few or many, or as a class for expanded clones.

>TRBD2|TRBJ2-3|.|TRBV4-2
CASSATSGGPPSTDTQYF
TGTGCCAGCAGCGCCACTAGCGGGGGGCCCCCTAGCACAGATACGCAGTATTTT
>TRBD1|TRBJ2-1|.|TRBV4-1
CASSQGVYRGDEQFF
TGCGCCAGCAGCCAAGGGGTTTACAGGGGCGATGAGCAGTTCTTC
>TRBD1|TRBJ2-7|.|TRBV3-1/TRBV3-2
CASSQGWSGQGSYEQYF
TGTGCCAGCAGCCAGGGCTGGTCGGGACAGGGCTCCTACGAGCAGTACTTC
>TRBD1|TRBJ1-6|.|TRBV23-1
CASITGENSPLHF
TGCGCCAGCATCACAGGGGAAAATTCACCCCTCCACTTT
>TRBD1|TRBJ1-4|.|TRBV5-1
CASSLGTGIEKLFF
TGCGCCAGCAGCTTGGGGACAGGGATTGAAAAACTGTTTTTT
>.|TRBJ1-2|.|TRBV27
CASSLSVVGGGYTF
TGTGCCAGCAGTTTATCGGTGGTAGGAGGTGGCTACACCTTC
>.|TRBJ2-7|once|TRBV1
CTSSRTGLESYEQYF
TGCACCAGCAGCCGGACGGGACTCGAATCCTACGAGCAGTACTTC
>.|TRBJ2-7|.|TRBV7-9
CASSPSGLSDYEQYF
TGTGCCAGCAGCCCCTCAGGGCTGTCAGACTACGAGCAGTACTTC
>TRBD1|TRBJ1-1|.|TRBV5-1
CASSWGDRANTEAFF
TGCGCCAGCAGCTGGGGGGACAGGGCGAACACTGAAGCTTTCTTT
>.|TRBJ1-5|.|TRBV4-2
CASSQATRPQPQHF
TGTGCCAGCAGCCAGGCCACCAGGCCCCAGCCCCAGCATTTT